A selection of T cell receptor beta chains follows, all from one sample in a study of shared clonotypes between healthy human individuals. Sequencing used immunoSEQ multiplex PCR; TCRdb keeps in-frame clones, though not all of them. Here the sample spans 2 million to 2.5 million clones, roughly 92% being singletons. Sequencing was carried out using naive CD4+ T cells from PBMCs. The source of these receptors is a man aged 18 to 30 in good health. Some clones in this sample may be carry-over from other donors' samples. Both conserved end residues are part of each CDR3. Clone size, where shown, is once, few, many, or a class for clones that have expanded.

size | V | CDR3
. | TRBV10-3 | CAISAAGDYSWYF
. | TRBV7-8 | CASSLDGVALAIQYF
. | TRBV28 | CASSSPTSGRIGFEQFF
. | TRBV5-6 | CASSLEGVAGNTIYF
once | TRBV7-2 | CASSTTGYEQYF
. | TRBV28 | CASSLIAGGAEQYF
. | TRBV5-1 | CASSARGGGSSYEQYF
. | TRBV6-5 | CASSPRDYPTYEQYF
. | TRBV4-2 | CASSQVFSPSTAYEQYF
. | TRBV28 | CASSFETGATYEQYF
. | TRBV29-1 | CSVGPQVGNTEAFF
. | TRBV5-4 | CASSSDTRGREAKNIQYF
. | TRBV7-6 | CASSRTLGNTIYF
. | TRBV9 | CASSVEGGSHEQYF
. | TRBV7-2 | CASSLGLAGNEQFF
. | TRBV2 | CASSEGSPSQGYTF
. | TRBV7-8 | CASSLASGDQPQHF
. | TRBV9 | CASSVRENEQYF
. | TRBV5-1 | CASSSLAGGRNEQFF
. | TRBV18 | CASSPFRTGDGSGYTF